The 28 T cell receptor beta chains given below trace back to one sample, sequenced in a study of identical twins. From the 5' RACE reads, TCRdb called clonotypes with MiXCR, one entry per CDR3 protein. The sample gives about 690,000 distinct CDR3 sequences, around 6.1% of which show up once; roughly 1.8% is in the top ten. Sequencing was performed on naive T cells sorted from blood. The origin of the receptors is a man between 18 and 29 years old in good health.

This clonotype has at least ten counts. The chain links TRBV5-1 to TRBJ2-1, with a weak D call TRBD2 (6 bases). CDR1 is SGHRS and CDR2 is YFSETQ in the germline V gene. Trimming stripped 5 bases from V and 4 bases from J, with 19 bases between. The CDR3 totals 16 residues. The CDR3 here is CASSREAGNTYNEQFF. DNA of the CDR3: TGCGCCAGCAGTCGGGAAGCGGGCAATACTTACAATGAGCAGTTCTTC.

The sample holds a few counts of this clonotype. The J gene is TRBJ2-2, the V gene TRBV5-1; D possibly uses TRBD1 or TRBD2 (5 bases each). Germline loops: CDR1 SGHRS, CDR2 YFSETQ. This CDR3 is 15 amino acids long. Trimming left V 3 bases short and J 3 bases short, with 12 bases between. The CDR3 reads CASSSTGTHTGELFF. Written as DNA, the CDR3 is TGCGCCAGCAGCTCGACCGGGACCCACACCGGGGAGCTGTTTTTT.

In this sample, this clonotype turned up many times. The chain links TRBV5-1 to TRBJ2-7; 7 nucleotides line up with TRBD1. Germline V CDR1 and CDR2: SGHRS, YFSETQ. The CDR3 runs to 15 residues. Unmatched junction bases numbered 10, after V lost 3 bases and J lost 4 bases. The CDR3 spells CASSSRQGRGYEQYF. DNA of the CDR3: TGCGCCAGCAGCTCCCGACAGGGCAGAGGGTACGAGCAGTACTTC.

Ten or more counts support this clonotype. The chain recombines TRBV20-1 with TRBJ2-7; tentative D call: TRBD2 (6 bases). V lost 3 bases, J lost 4 bases, and 16 bases lay in between. CDR1 is DFQATT and CDR2 is SNEGSKA in the germline V gene (reference sequence). This CDR3 comprises 14 residues. The CDR3 reads CSASFGSEGYEQYF. The CDR3 bases are TGCAGTGCTAGTTTTGGGTCGGAGGGGTACGAGCAGTACTTC.

This clonotype was found a few times. The CDR3, as DNA: TGTGCCAGCAGTTGGACCGGTCCTGATCATAATTCACCCCTCCACTTT. Amino acids: CASSWTGPDHNSPLHF. V gene TRBV12-3 or TRBV12-4 combines with J gene TRBJ1-6; D unresolved. The CDR3 runs to 16 residues. V shed 4 bases and J shed 5 bases, with 15 bases lying between them.

This chain links TRBV6-1 with TRBJ1-3; D not certain. Per the germline V gene, CDR1 is MNHNS and CDR2 is SASEGT. With 0 bases removed from V and 3 bases from J, the gap between germline ends came to 3 bases. The CDR3 spans 13 residues. DNA for the CDR3: TGTGCCAGCAGTGAAGCCGGTGGAAACACCATATATTTT. Translating it yields CASSEAGGNTIYF.

This clonotype showed up many times. The rearrangement uses TRBV24-1 and TRBJ2-5; TRBD1 aligns across 7 bases. With V trimmed by 3 bases and J by 5 bases, 8 bases remained unmatched. CDR3 length: 15 residues. Germline CDR1 KGHDR, CDR2 SFDVKD. DNA for the CDR3: TGTGCCACCAGTGATGTAAGGGGGCCACGGGAGACCCAGTACTTC. Amino acids: CATSDVRGPRETQYF.

This clonotype was seen many times. The rearrangement uses TRBV29-1 and TRBJ2-1; 8 bases are shared with TRBD1. With V trimmed by 4 bases and J by 2 bases, 1 base remained unmatched. This CDR3 spans 13 amino acids. CDR1 is SQVTM and CDR2 is ANQGSEA in the germline V gene. The CDR3 sequence is CSVGGQAYNEQFF. CDR3 in DNA: TGCAGCGTTGGGGGACAGGCCTACAATGAGCAGTTCTTC.

In its sample, this clonotype was seen a few times. The CDR3 sequence: CASSQARDGGETQYF. DNA for the CDR3: TGTGCCAGCAGCCAAGCCCGGGACGGAGGAGAGACCCAGTACTTC. J is TRBJ2-5 and V is TRBV14; D may match TRBD1 or TRBD2 (5 bases each). Deletions cut 1 base from V and 4 bases from J, with 13 bases between. The CDR3 runs to 15 residues. The V gene's germline CDR1 is SGHDN and CDR2 FVKESK.

This clonotype was seen only a few times. The chain employs TRBV6-2 or TRBV6-3 and TRBJ2-7, with 8 nucleotides matching TRBD2. This CDR3 contains 13 residues. Germline V gene sequence: CDR1 MNHEY, CDR2 SVGEGT. J lost 3 bases, V lost 7 bases, and 5 bases had no gene match. The CDR3 DNA sequence: TGTGCCAGCACAAGTCGGGAGGGCTACGAGCAGTACTTC. Its protein is CASTSREGYEQYF.

This clonotype was counted between two and nine times. The rearrangement links TRBV20-1 to TRBJ2-5, with D perhaps assigned TRBD1 or TRBD2 (5 bases each). The CDR3 runs to 15 residues. Germline CDR1 DFQATT, CDR2 SNEGSKA (reference sequence). Trimming stripped 7 bases from V and 5 bases from J, with 23 bases between. The CDR3 nucleotides are TGCAGTGTCGAGAGCGGTTCTGGGGCTGGGGAGACCCAGTACTTC. It translates to CSVESGSGAGETQYF.

This clonotype was detected many times. This chain links TRBV7-6 with TRBJ2-2, with D perhaps TRBD2 (5 bases). CDR1 is SGHVS, CDR2 FNYEAQ, per germline. V lost 3 bases, J lost 8 bases, and 16 bases lay in between. The CDR3 totals 15 residues. The CDR3 DNA sequence: TGTGCCAGCAGCTTTTTTGGGGAGATTACGGGGGAGCTGTTTTTT. Translated, it gives CASSFFGEITGELFF.

The J gene is TRBJ1-2, the V gene TRBV5-1; 12 bases line up with TRBD1. V lost 3 bases to trimming and J lost 8 bases; unmatched junction nucleotides: 14. This CDR3 is 17 amino acids long. CDR1 SGHRS and CDR2 YFSETQ come from the germline V gene. This CDR3 is CASSYSPGQGAFGGYTF. In DNA, the CDR3 is TGCGCCAGCAGCTACTCACCGGGACAGGGGGCGTTTGGAGGCTACACCTTC. Variable domain in full (rest from reference TRBV5-1 and TRBJ1-2): KAGVTQTPRYLIKTRGQQVTLSCSPISGHRSVSWYQQTPGQGLQFLFEYFSETQRNKGNFPGRFSGRQFSNSRSEMNVSTLELGDSALYLCASSYSPGQGAFGGYTFGSGTRLTVV.

This clonotype was seen a few times. The genes are TRBV12-3 or TRBV12-4 and TRBJ2-1; D tentatively fits TRBD1 or TRBD2 (5 bases each). The CDR3 is made up of 15 amino acids. V gave up 6 bases and J gave up 10 bases, with 22 bases separating them. CDR3: CASSEGPLSFSEQFF. The CDR3 DNA follows: TGTGCCAGCAGCGAGGGACCACTTAGCTTTTCGGAGCAGTTCTTC.

This clonotype was detected ten times or more. The rearrangement uses TRBV29-1 and TRBJ2-2, with D unclear. Germline V gene lookup returns CDR1 SQVTM and CDR2 ANQGSEA. The V end lost 5 bases, the J end lost 4 bases, and 8 bases lay between the germline ends. The CDR3 totals 12 residues. The CDR3 region has the DNA TGCAGCGTTCTGGTTGGCACCGGGGAGCTGTTTTTT. This encodes CSVLVGTGELFF.

In this sample, this clonotype turned up a few times. V is TRBV7-3 and J is TRBJ2-3; possibly TRBD1 for D (7 bases). Germline values: CDR1 SGHTA, CDR2 FQGTGA. There are 15 residues in the CDR3. V lost 5 bases to trimming and J lost 0 bases, with 12 bases between them. Here the CDR3 reads CASSPAGQSTDTQYF. The CDR3 DNA reads as TGTGCCAGCAGCCCCGCGGGACAGAGCACAGATACGCAGTATTTT.

This chain uses TRBV7-2 with TRBJ1-3; 7 bases align to TRBD1. The V and J ends lost 5 bases and 5 bases, in that order; junction bases with no gene match: 6. Germline-derived CDR1 and CDR2 are SGHTA and FQGNSA. This CDR3 has 14 residues. This chain's CDR3 is CASSRQGQRNTIYF. The CDR3 DNA sequence: TGTGCCAGCAGCCGACAGGGCCAGAGAAACACCATATATTTT. Supplemented by reference TRBV7-2 and TRBJ1-3, the full variable domain reads GAGVSQSPSNKVTEKGKDVELRCDPISGHTALYWYRQSLGQGLEFLIYFQGNSAPDKSGLPSDRFSAERTGGSVSTLTIQRTQQEDSAVYLCASSRQGQRNTIYFGEGSWLTVV.

This clonotype was seen more than once but under ten times. The chain uses TRBV5-1 and TRBJ2-2; possibly TRBD1 for D (6 bases). The CDR3 loop spans 15 amino acids. In germline, CDR1 is SGHRS, CDR2 YFSETQ. Trimming cost V 4 bases and J 6 bases, with 16 bases left between them. For the CDR3, the DNA is TGCGCCAGCAGCCTTCAGCCAGGGGACGCCGGGGAGCTGTTTTTT. It is translated as CASSLQPGDAGELFF.

This clonotype showed up many times. This chain connects TRBV24-1 to TRBJ2-1; 12 positions match TRBD2. The CDR3 loop spans 16 amino acids. CDR1 is KGHDR and CDR2 is SFDVKD in the germline V gene. The ends lost 4 bases at V and 8 bases at J; junction bases unmatched: 8. This chain's CDR3 is CATSDPGLAGPYEQFF. Written as DNA, the CDR3 is TGTGCCACCAGTGACCCCGGACTAGCGGGACCGTATGAGCAGTTCTTC.

At least ten counts were recorded for this clonotype. J is TRBJ1-6 and V is TRBV9; D not certain. Germline V gene lookup returns CDR1 SGDLS and CDR2 YYNGEE. This CDR3 is built from 12 residues. V was clipped by 0 bases and J by 15 bases, with 10 bases between them. The CDR3 nucleotides read TGTGCCAGCAGCGTAGGAGGGCATAACCTCCACTTT. This sequence encodes CASSVGGHNLHF.

This clonotype was seen only a few times. The CDR3 bases are TGTGCCAGCAGCTTAGATTCCGGGCCCGGAAACACCATATATTTT. Protein product: CASSLDSGPGNTIYF. The rearrangement links TRBV11-3 to TRBJ1-3; D is undetermined. The CDR3 has 15 amino acids. Germline V gives CDR1 SGHNT, CDR2 YENEEA. Trimming left V 0 bases short and J 4 bases short, with 10 bases between.

V gene TRBV15 combines with J gene TRBJ1-3, with 7 bases fitting TRBD1. The V segment lost 3 bases and the J segment 0 bases; nucleotides outside the gene matches: 5. The CDR3 runs 16 residues. Germline assignment: CDR1 LNHNV and CDR2 YYDKDF (reference sequence). The CDR3 DNA follows: TGTGCCACCAGCAGGGCCCGACAGGGCTCTGGAAACACCATATATTTT. It translates to CATSRARQGSGNTIYF.

The chain employs TRBV24-1 and TRBJ2-1, with 11 bases matching TRBD2. Germline trimming cut 4 bases from V and 2 bases from J; bases unmatched to any gene: 6. CDR1 is KGHDR, CDR2 SFDVKD, per germline. This CDR3 has 17 amino acids. The CDR3 loop is CATSDPGTSGPYNEQFF. CDR3 DNA sequence: TGTGCCACCAGTGACCCCGGGACTAGCGGCCCCTACAATGAGCAGTTCTTC.

The chain is built from TRBV6-2 or TRBV6-3 and TRBJ2-3; D is perhaps TRBD2 (6 bases). V lost 7 bases and J 2 bases, leaving 16 bases between the germline ends. The germline V gene has CDR1 MNHEY and CDR2 SVGEGT. The CDR3 spans 15 residues. The CDR3 coding sequence is TGTGCCAGCACCTCGACGGGAGCTAACACAGATACGCAGTATTTT. It encodes CASTSTGANTDTQYF.

This clonotype occurred a few times. V is TRBV11-2 and J is TRBJ2-3; D is perhaps TRBD1 or TRBD2 (5 bases each). This CDR3 is built from 15 residues. Trimming shortened V by 2 bases and J by 2 bases, and 11 bases separated the two germline ends. Germline CDR1 and CDR2: SGHAT and FQNNGV. The CDR3 coding sequence is TGTGCCAGCAGCTTAACTAGGGACGCCACAGATACGCAGTATTTT. This gives the protein CASSLTRDATDTQYF.

This clonotype was recorded a few times. CDR3 region: CATSDPGDFSSSYNEQFF. The CDR3 region has the DNA TGTGCCACCAGTGACCCCGGAGACTTCTCGAGCTCCTACAATGAGCAGTTCTTC. The chain has TRBV24-1 and TRBJ2-1, with D unresolved. This CDR3 is built from 18 residues. V gave up 4 bases and J gave up 0 bases, with 18 bases separating them. CDR1 is KGHDR, CDR2 SFDVKD, per germline.

A word on this clonotype: A much larger clone is a single base away; this may be a read error. The V call is TRBV15, the J call TRBJ1-1; unclear D gene. Germline-derived CDR1 and CDR2 are LNHNV and YYDKDF (reference sequence). There are 13 residues in the CDR3. CDR3 amino acids: CATSRDKGTEASF. The CDR3 DNA reads as TGTGCCACCAGCAGAGACAAGGGCACTGAAGCTTCCTTT.

The V gene is TRBV12-3 or TRBV12-4, the J gene TRBJ2-6, with D perhaps TRBD1 (6 bases). V gave up 6 bases and J gave up 5 bases, with 14 bases separating them. CDR3 size: 15 residues. The CDR3 nucleotides are TGTGCCAGCAGGACGACAGGTCGCTGGGCCAACGTCCTGACTTTC. This gives the protein CASRTTGRWANVLTF.